This T cell receptor (beta chain) was sequenced during a study of T cells expressing NK-cell markers. Regarding the study as a whole: Questions lingered over whether expanded NKG2C+ T cell clones were HCMV-specific. Roughly 6 donors showed dominant NKG2C+ clonotypes comprising about 1.0-7.5% of their CD8+ T cells. Several donors' CD3+CD56-NKG2C+ cells were dominated by the same clonotypes.

Template switching by 5'RACE with UMIs generated the TCR beta cDNA. Each CDR3 protein gets one entry in TCRdb, which reprocessed the 5' RACE reads and gives no DNA. This listing includes roughly 380,000 distinct CDR3 sequences. On this clonotype: Its cognate antigen is unknown.

The germline CDR1 and CDR2 sequences are MNHEY and SMNVEV (reference sequence). The length of the CDR3 is 12 residues. The specimen was blood T cells: a sorted CD56 or NKG2C T cell subset, CD4+ or CD8+ T cells, or bulk PBMC T cells (not recorded which). The genes are TRBV27 and TRBJ2-4; TCRdb's D call, TRBD1, is unchecked because there is no DNA. This sequence originates from a man aged 18 to 69 in good health. The CDR3 sequence: CASSTGVGGQYF.